This passage covers 9 T cell receptor beta chains from one sample sequenced in a study of cytomegalovirus exposure and HLA in healthy donors. The PCR employed 60 Vbeta primers together with 13 Jbeta primers. Only in-frame clones appear in the TCRdb table, and some are missing; sequencing was by immunoSEQ multiplex PCR. Seen here are around 110,000 clones, around 73% observed once, and the top ten hold 7% to 8%. The sequencing sample was made of PBMCs. The source of these receptors is a man aged 25-40 years in good health and CMV-seronegative.

The chain carries TRBV10-3 and TRBJ2-3; 10 nucleotides agree with TRBD2. CDR1 and CDR2 (germline): ENHRY, SYGVKD. V shed 5 bases and J 5 bases; nucleotides not matched to a gene: 10. The length of the CDR3 is 16 residues. DNA of the CDR3: TGTGCCATCAGTACTAGAGCGGGGGGGAAATTAGATACGCAGTATTTT. It codes for CAISTRAGGKLDTQYF.

V usage is TRBV5-6 and J usage is TRBJ2-7; 11 positions match TRBD2. Germline CDR1 SGHDT, CDR2 YYEEEE. The length of the CDR3 is 14 residues. The V segment lost 1 base and the J segment 4 bases; nucleotides outside the gene matches: 1. CDR3 sequence (DNA): TGTGCCAGCAGCTTGACTAGCGGGGGTTACGAGCAGTACTTC. Protein product: CASSLTSGGYEQYF.

J is TRBJ2-7 and V is TRBV5-1, with 7 bases aligning to TRBD1. Unmatched junction bases numbered 6, after V lost 5 bases and J lost 4 bases. Germline CDR1 is SGHRS and CDR2 is YFSETQ. CDR3 size: 13 residues. The CDR3 here is CASRLQQGYEQYF. CDR3 DNA sequence: TGCGCCAGCAGATTACAACAGGGGTACGAGCAGTACTTC.

The genes are TRBV7-9 and TRBJ2-7; 7 nucleotides agree with TRBD1. Per the germline V gene, CDR1 is SEHNR and CDR2 is FQNEAQ (reference sequence). J was trimmed by 1 base and V by 5 bases; bases with no gene match: 8. The length of the CDR3 is 15 residues. The CDR3 sequence is CASSPGQSESYEQYF. CDR3 DNA: TGTGCCAGCAGCCCGGGACAGTCCGAGTCCTACGAGCAGTACTTC.

The genes are TRBV6-1 and TRBJ2-3; TRBD2 agrees at 14 bases. The CDR3 contains 15 residues. V lost 6 bases and J lost 6; bases outside the gene matches: 5. CDR1 MNHNS and CDR2 SASEGT come from the germline V gene. CDR3 loop: CASSLTSGGADTQYF. As DNA, the CDR3 is TGTGCCAGCAGCCTGACTAGCGGGGGGGCCGATACGCAGTATTTT.

The chain uses TRBV5-4 and TRBJ1-1, with a tentative D call TRBD1 (6 bases). Germline V lookup: CDR1 SGHNT, CDR2 YYREEE (reference sequence). This CDR3 contains 11 residues. Trimming removed 4 bases from V and 6 bases from J, with 7 bases in between. The CDR3 nucleotides are TGTGCCAGCAGCACAGGGCCTGAAGCTTTCTTT. It specifies CASSTGPEAFF.

This chain joins TRBV11-2 and TRBJ2-5; D is unresolved. V was clipped by 1 base and J by 2 bases, with 14 bases between them. The CDR3 extends over 16 amino acids. CDR1 is SGHAT and CDR2 is FQNNGV in the germline V gene. As DNA, the CDR3 is TGTGCCAGCAGCTTAGGGTCGTCGACTGCACAAGAGACCCAGTACTTC. Amino acids: CASSLGSSTAQETQYF.

This chain connects TRBV9 to TRBJ2-3; no firm D call. Germline CDR1 reads SGDLS; CDR2 reads YYNGEE. V gave up 4 bases and J gave up 1 base, with 13 bases separating them. The CDR3 sequence is 15 residues long. Written as DNA, the CDR3 is TGTGCCAGCAGCCTCCGTGGTAGTGGCACAGATACGCAGTATTTT. Its translation: CASSLRGSGTDTQYF.

The V call is TRBV25-1, the J call TRBJ2-5, with TRBD2 as a possible D gene (7 bases). The CDR3 covers 11 residues. Trimming removed 4 bases at V and 11 bases at J, with 11 bases between. Germline V lookup: CDR1 MGHDK, CDR2 SYGVNS. This chain's CDR3 is CASSGGGEQYF. CDR3 DNA: TGTGCCAGCAGTGGAGGGGGGGAGCAGTACTTC.